These 10 T cell receptor beta chains originate from one sample sequenced in a study of blood T cell repertoires in COVID-19. The repertoire was sequenced with immunoSEQ multiplex PCR; TCRdb's copy has only in-frame clones and lacks some. Of about 180,000 clones listed, around four fifths are singletons. The sample was peripheral blood. The source of these receptors is a woman in her thirties or forties with COVID-19, enrolled during active disease.

V usage is TRBV19 and J usage is TRBJ2-1; 10 nucleotides agree with TRBD2. V gave up 6 bases and J gave up 8 bases; unmatched junction bases: 7. CDR3 length equals 14 residues. Germline V gene data show CDR1 as LNHDA and CDR2 as SQIVND (reference sequence). The CDR3 DNA is TGTGCCAGTAGGAGCGGGGGGGCCCTCGATGAGCAGTTCTTC. As protein: CASRSGGALDEQFF.

The chain joins TRBV4-1 to TRBJ2-1; 10 bases map to TRBD2. V shed 1 base and J 9 bases; nucleotides not matched to a gene: 6. The CDR3 is 15 residues long. Germline V gene sequence: CDR1 MGHRA, CDR2 YSYEKL. The CDR3 coding sequence is TGCGCCAGCAGCCAAGGCACTAGCGGGATTGGTGAGCAGTTCTTC. Amino acid sequence: CASSQGTSGIGEQFF.

The J gene is TRBJ1-1, the V gene TRBV24-1, with 9 bases matching TRBD1. This CDR3 has 17 residues. Trimming at V came to 5 bases and at J to 0 bases, leaving 9 bases not matched to a gene. Germline values: CDR1 KGHDR, CDR2 SFDVKD. The DNA of the CDR3 is TGTGCCACCAGTGCATCGGGACAGGGCCCTCTGAACACTGAAGCTTTCTTT. Translating it yields CATSASGQGPLNTEAFF.

The genes are TRBV6-5 and TRBJ2-3, with D uncertain. Germline V gene data show CDR1 as MNHEY and CDR2 as SVGAGI. V was cut by 2 bases and J by 3 bases, with 9 bases left in between. This CDR3 spans 14 amino acids. CDR3 in amino acids: CASSYQKKTDTQYF. CDR3 DNA sequence: TGTGCCAGCAGTTACCAGAAAAAAACAGATACGCAGTATTTT.

The chain joins TRBV28 to TRBJ1-5, with D possibly matching TRBD1 (6 bases). The CDR3 consists of 16 residues. Trimming stripped 2 bases from V and 6 bases from J, with 17 bases between. Germline CDR1 MDHEN, CDR2 SYDVKM. This chain's CDR3 is CASSLVVWQGTQPQHF. The CDR3 DNA follows: TGTGCCAGCAGTTTAGTAGTCTGGCAGGGGACTCAGCCCCAGCATTTT.

V gene TRBV3-1 (or the pseudogene TRBV3-2) combines with J gene TRBJ2-3; 12 nucleotides agree with TRBD2. Germline CDR1 LGHDT, CDR2 YNNKEL (reference sequence). The V gene end was trimmed by 4 bases and the J gene end by 1 base; junction bases not matched to a gene: 6. CDR3 length: 17 amino acids. In DNA, the CDR3 is TGTGCCAGCAGCCTACCCGGACTAGCGGGGCGCACAGATACGCAGTATTTT. The encoded protein is CASSLPGLAGRTDTQYF.

V gene TRBV5-4 combines with J gene TRBJ1-5; D is undetermined. Germline V CDR1 and CDR2: SGHNT, YYREEE (reference sequence). Trimming cost V 2 bases and J 6 bases, with 6 bases left between them. The CDR3 contains 12 residues. The CDR3 sequence: CASSFGGQPQHF. The CDR3 DNA is TGTGCCAGCAGCTTCGGTGGTCAGCCCCAGCATTTT. The whole variable domain, filled in from reference TRBV5-4 and TRBJ1-5, reads ETGVTQSPTHLIKTRGQQVTLRCSSQSGHNTVSWYQQALGQGPQFIFQYYREEENGRGNFPPRFSGLQFPNYSSELNVNALELDDSALYLCASSFGGQPQHFGDGTRLSIL.

V and J are TRBV7-2 and TRBJ1-2, with 12 bases that match TRBD1. CDR3 length: 14 amino acids. The V and J ends lost 5 bases and 8 bases, in that order; junction bases with no gene match: 6. Germline lookup yields CDR1 SGHTA and CDR2 FQGNSA. Written as DNA, the CDR3 is TGTGCCAGCAGCACTACCGGGACAGGGGGCGGCTACACCTTC. Translating gives CASSTTGTGGGYTF.

This clone was observed a handful of times. The rearrangement links TRBV7-3 to TRBJ2-2, with D possibly matching TRBD1 (6 bases). Germline values: CDR1 SGHTA, CDR2 FQGTGA. There are 19 residues in the CDR3. The V end was cut by 4 bases, the J end by 1 base, with 22 bases between. The CDR3 DNA follows: TGTGCCAGCAGCTCCGTAATTACAGGGACAACTAAGAACACCGGGGAGCTGTTTTTT. Residues: CASSSVITGTTKNTGELFF.

This chain connects TRBV28 to TRBJ1-6; no firm D call. This CDR3 contains 12 residues. V gave up 5 bases and J gave up 9 bases, with 8 bases separating them. Germline values: CDR1 MDHEN, CDR2 SYDVKM. For the CDR3, the DNA is TGTGCCAGCAGTCTATTTAGTTCACCCCTCCACTTT. This encodes CASSLFSSPLHF.